The 26 T cell receptor beta chains in this list originate from one sample, sequenced in a study of shared clonotypes between healthy human individuals. Data came from immunoSEQ multiplex PCR; TCRdb stores just in-frame clones and leaves some out. This table has hundreds of thousands of clones, about 91% appearing once. CD45RO-negative CD8 cells positively selected for CCR7 made up the naive population, which excluded terminally differentiated effector memory CD45RA+ cells. Material: naive CD8+ T cells sorted from blood. The source of these receptors is a man between 25 and 39 years old in good health.

The chain joins TRBV7-9 to TRBJ2-7; no reliable D call. The germline V gene has CDR1 SEHNR and CDR2 FQNEAQ (reference sequence). This CDR3 region has 14 residues. Between the trimmed V and J ends, which lost 2 bases and 5 bases, there was a span of 13 bases. DNA of the CDR3: TGTGCCAGCAGCTTAAGTCAAGGGCTGGACGAGCAGTACTTC. Protein: CASSLSQGLDEQYF.

The sample holds one count of this clone. The chain is built from TRBV10-3 and TRBJ2-3, with D perhaps matching TRBD2 (6 bases). The CDR3 consists of 16 residues. Trimming removed 2 bases at V and 2 bases at J, with 14 bases between. Per germline, CDR1 ENHRY and CDR2 SYGVKD. The CDR3 DNA reads TGTGCCATCAGTGAGCCTTCTAGCGTTGCCACAGATACGCAGTATTTT. Translating gives CAISEPSSVATDTQYF.

The chain has TRBV14 and TRBJ2-3, with 10 nucleotides matching TRBD2. Trimming cost V 5 bases and J 2 bases; bases outside gene matches: 7. This CDR3 spans 16 amino acids. From germline, CDR1 is SGHDN and CDR2 FVKESK. CDR3 sequence reads: CASSAGLAEATDTQYF. DNA for the CDR3: TGTGCCAGCAGCGCTGGACTAGCGGAGGCCACAGATACGCAGTATTTT.

The chain carries TRBV19 and TRBJ1-4, with unresolved D. This CDR3 region has 12 residues. V shed 5 bases and J shed 13 bases, with 14 bases lying between them. Germline V CDR1 and CDR2: LNHDA, SQIVND (reference sequence). The CDR3 DNA is TGTGCCAGTAGTGAATCCGCCCAAGGACTGTTTTTT. It encodes CASSESAQGLFF.

The chain carries TRBV5-6 and TRBJ1-2, with TRBD1 as a possible D gene (5 bases). V lost 1 base and J 4 bases, leaving 14 bases between the germline ends. CDR1 SGHDT and CDR2 YYEEEE come from the germline V gene. The CDR3 has 15 residues. CDR3 nucleotides: TGTGCCAGCAGCTTGAGACGGGGGTTTAGCTATGGCTACACCTTC. Translated, it gives CASSLRRGFSYGYTF.

The chain employs TRBV5-5 and TRBJ2-1; D unclear. CDR1 SGHKS and CDR2 YYEKEE come from the germline V gene (reference sequence). The CDR3 spans 12 residues. The V end lost 0 bases, the J end lost 10 bases, and 8 bases lay between the germline ends. The CDR3 DNA is TGTGCCAGCAGCTTGGAGGGTTGGGAGCAGTTCTTC. As protein: CASSLEGWEQFF.

The rearrangement joins TRBV27 to TRBJ1-2; maybe TRBD1 (6 bases). Germline values: CDR1 MNHEY, CDR2 SMNVEV (reference sequence). Trimming pared 2 bases from V and 5 bases from J, leaving 9 bases between. The CDR3 is 13 amino acids. In nucleotides, the CDR3 is TGTGCCAGCAGTTTAAACACAGGGTATGGCTACACCTTC. Its translation is CASSLNTGYGYTF.

The J gene is TRBJ2-7, the V gene TRBV6-1; 8 bases line up with TRBD1. The CDR3 is made up of 11 amino acids. Trimming took 6 bases from V and 6 from J; bases not matched to a gene: 1. CDR1 is MNHNS and CDR2 is SASEGT in the germline V gene. The CDR3 bases are TGTGCCAGCAGGACAGGGGTCGAGCAGTACTTC. Its protein is CASRTGVEQYF.

The table lists this clone with a few counts. The rearrangement links TRBV9 to TRBJ1-3; D gene ambiguous. The CDR3 spans 15 residues. V was pared by 0 bases and J by 0 bases, with 7 bases between. Germline V gives CDR1 SGDLS, CDR2 YYNGEE. CDR3 sequence: CASSVEGNSGNTIYF. CDR3 bases: TGTGCCAGCAGCGTAGAGGGAAACTCTGGAAACACCATATATTTT.

The chain carries TRBV7-9 and TRBJ2-6; no clear D gene. CDR1 is SEHNR and CDR2 is FQNEAQ in the germline V gene (reference sequence). There are 13 residues in the CDR3. The germline V and J ends were trimmed by 10 bases and 1 base, with 8 bases remaining between them. CDR3 nucleotides: TGTGCCAATGGGCGGTCTGGGGCCAACGTCCTGACTTTC. Translation gives CANGRSGANVLTF.

The chain uses TRBV9 and TRBJ1-1, with 8 bases matching TRBD1. Trimming at V came to 0 bases and at J to 7 bases, leaving 2 bases not matched to a gene. CDR3 size: 13 residues. Germline V gene sequence: CDR1 SGDLS, CDR2 YYNGEE. The DNA of the CDR3 is TGTGCCAGCAGCGTAGAACAGGGGGGTGAAGCTTTCTTT. Its translation: CASSVEQGGEAFF.

V is TRBV7-6 and J is TRBJ2-6; D gene ambiguous. Germline V lookup: CDR1 SGHVS, CDR2 FNYEAQ. Between the trimmed V and J ends, which lost 4 bases and 0 bases, there was a span of 16 bases. CDR3 size: 18 residues. CDR3 sequence reads: CASSSKAGVVSGANVLTF. For the CDR3, the DNA is TGTGCCAGCAGCTCTAAAGCCGGCGTCGTCTCTGGGGCCAACGTCCTGACTTTC. Full variable domain (rest looked up from reference TRBV7-6 and TRBJ2-6): GAGVSQSPRYKVTKRGQDVALRCDPISGHVSLYWYRQALGQGPEFLTYFNYEAQQDKSGLPNDRFSAERPEGSISTLTIQRTEQRDSAMYRCASSSKAGVVSGANVLTFGAGSRLTVL.

This chain uses TRBV6-4 with TRBJ2-1, with 14 bases identical to TRBD2. The CDR3 totals 15 residues. With V trimmed by 5 bases and J by 10 bases, 7 bases remained unmatched. CDR1 MRHNA and CDR2 SNTAGT come from the germline V gene. CDR3 in amino acids: CASSLTSGREVEQFF. CDR3 nucleotides: TGTGCCAGCAGTTTGACTAGCGGGAGGGAGGTGGAGCAGTTCTTC.

The gene calls are TRBV5-4 and TRBJ2-7; TRBD1 agrees at 12 bases. The CDR3 is made up of 15 amino acids. Germline CDR1 reads SGHNT; CDR2 reads YYREEE (reference sequence). V lost 3 bases to trimming and J lost 7 bases; unmatched junction nucleotides: 8. CDR3: CASSSLGQGAEEQYF. The DNA for the CDR3 is TGTGCCAGCAGCTCTCTGGGACAGGGGGCAGAGGAGCAGTACTTC.

In this sample, this clone turned up once. The identical CDR3 is also encoded by other nucleotide sequences in the sample. V is TRBV6-1 and J is TRBJ2-7, with unresolved D. Trimming took 3 bases from V and 4 from J, leaving 7 bases between them. CDR1 and CDR2 from the germline V gene are MNHNS and SASEGT. The CDR3 totals 12 residues. CDR3 residues: CASSDPGYEQYF. For the CDR3, the DNA is TGTGCCAGCAGTGACCCCGGGTACGAGCAGTACTTC.

This rearrangement joins TRBV29-1 to TRBJ2-2; 10 bases fit TRBD1. The germline V gene has CDR1 SQVTM and CDR2 ANQGSEA. With V trimmed by 6 bases and J by 2 bases, 6 bases remained unmatched. This CDR3 spans 15 amino acids. The CDR3: CSVSGTGVNTGELFF. The CDR3 DNA follows: TGCAGCGTCTCCGGGACAGGGGTAAACACCGGGGAGCTGTTTTTT.

The chain uses TRBV5-4 and TRBJ2-4; unclear D gene. V shed 1 base and J shed 4 bases, with 9 bases lying between them. The germline gives CDR1 SGHNT, CDR2 YYREEE (reference sequence). The CDR3 has 14 amino acids. CDR3 nucleotide sequence: TGTGCCAGCAGCTTGAGTAGTTCTAAAAACATTCAGTACTTC. Amino acid sequence: CASSLSSSKNIQYF.

The chain uses TRBV15 and TRBJ1-4; D call uncertain. Germline-derived CDR1 and CDR2 are LNHNV and YYDKDF (reference sequence). The CDR3 contains 12 residues. Trimming removed 3 bases from V and 7 bases from J, with 6 bases in between. The CDR3 loop reads CATSSEGEKLFF. The CDR3 DNA follows: TGTGCCACCAGCAGCGAGGGTGAAAAACTGTTTTTT.

The CDR3 DNA sequence: TGTGCCAGCAGCTCTCAACAGGGGTACTCCTCCACTACGCAGTATTTT. Amino acids: CASSSQQGYSSTTQYF. This chain joins TRBV7-9 and TRBJ2-3, with 7 bases matching TRBD1. From germline, CDR1 is SEHNR and CDR2 FQNEAQ (reference sequence). V was pared by 4 bases and J by 8 bases, with 15 bases of the junction left unmatched. The CDR3 covers 16 residues.

This sequence joins TRBV18 and TRBJ2-3, with 7 positions matching TRBD2. CDR3 length: 23 amino acids. Germline V CDR1 and CDR2: KGHSH, LQKENI. The V gene end was trimmed by 4 bases and the J gene end by 1 base; junction bases not matched to a gene: 29. Here the CDR3 DNA reads TGTGCCAGCTCACGAATCCCCGCCGCGGGAGAGTGGGGCGGCCAACTAGGCACAGATACGCAGTATTTT. It is translated as CASSRIPAAGEWGGQLGTDTQYF.

As concerns this clone: This may stem from a read error, because a much larger clone lies one nucleotide away. This sample includes further DNA sequences coding for the same CDR3. This chain joins TRBV11-2 and TRBJ2-7; tentative D call: TRBD2 (6 bases). Germline V gives CDR1 SGHAT, CDR2 FQNNGV. V lost 3 bases and J 1 base, leaving 7 bases between the germline ends. The CDR3 spans 13 residues. CDR3 loop: CASSFGTSYEQYF. CDR3 sequence (DNA): TGTGCCAGCAGCTTCGGGACTTCCTACGAGCAGTACTTC.

V and J are TRBV5-8 and TRBJ2-7; D perhaps matches TRBD1 (6 bases). The CDR3 has 15 amino acids. Germline V lookup: CDR1 SGHTS, CDR2 YDEGEE. V lost 6 bases, J lost 4 bases, and 20 bases lay in between. CDR3 bases: TGTGCCAGCAAGGTTACCCCGACACAGGGATACGAGCAGTACTTC. Translation: CASKVTPTQGYEQYF.

The chain combines TRBV5-1 with TRBJ2-3; 10 nucleotides agree with TRBD2. The CDR3 extends over 18 amino acids. With V trimmed by 4 bases and J by 6 bases, 17 bases remained unmatched. CDR1 is SGHRS and CDR2 is YFSETQ in the germline V gene. CDR3 sequence: CASSDPGLAETFMDTQYF. In DNA, the CDR3 is TGCGCCAGCAGCGATCCCGGACTAGCGGAGACTTTCATGGATACGCAGTATTTT.

The V and J genes are TRBV2 and TRBJ2-3; unclear D gene. In germline, CDR1 is SNHLY, CDR2 FYNNEI. Trimming removed 10 bases from V and 1 base from J, with 9 bases in between. The CDR3 loop spans 12 amino acids. CDR3 DNA: TGTGCCACCGGAAGGGGCACAGATACGCAGTATTTT. Translated, it gives CATGRGTDTQYF.

The chain is built from TRBV29-1 and TRBJ1-2, with D perhaps TRBD1 (5 bases). The germline V gene encodes CDR1 SQVTM and CDR2 ANQGSEA. V gave up 1 base and J gave up 7 bases, with 10 bases separating them. The CDR3 length is 12 residues. The DNA of the CDR3 is TGCAGCGTTGAAGGACAGCCGACTGGCTACACCTTC. This gives the protein CSVEGQPTGYTF.

The chain combines TRBV19 with TRBJ2-7; no clear D. The CDR3 sequence is 14 residues long. Trimming removed 3 bases at V and 3 bases at J, with 12 bases between. In germline, CDR1 is LNHDA, CDR2 SQIVND (reference sequence). The CDR3 DNA follows: TGTGCCAGTAGTATGGGTGCTTTCGGCTACGAGCAGTACTTC. Encoded protein: CASSMGAFGYEQYF.